The present T cell receptor beta chain was sequenced within a study of beta chain features in type 1 diabetes (dated by TCRdb to the late 2010s). For context, the study as a whole: Patients and healthy donors did not differ in mean age, gender distribution, total cell number or subset yield. Naive and central memory subsets were obtained from all 30 or so donors, but regulatory and stem cell-like memory subsets were isolated from only 8 patients and roughly eight healthy donors. Across all samples, around 99 million sorted cells were examined, and cell number per subset correlated strongly with RNA yield. In the study, recently diagnosed type 1 diabetes patients and matched healthy donors were compared on the TCRB repertoires of their sorted circulating CD4+ T cell subsets. The investigation overall reported the following: Because cDNA rather than genomic DNA was sequenced, highly expressing activated cells could have been over-represented, although no difference in activation and CD3 levels was found between groups. At VDJ recombination sites, patients with type 1 diabetes made fewer insertions and deleted more nucleotides, a pattern implying thymic rearrangement abnormalities. The naive, central memory and regulatory TCRB repertoires appeared to resemble one another more closely among patients than among healthy donors. Because the HLA sub-analyses included only small numbers of individuals, any influence of HLA type on TCRB rearrangement was left unresolved. PCR might favor shorter templates, but patient and control samples were amplified and corrected together, so any skew would affect both groups equally. In all four CD4+ subsets, TCRB CDR3 length was moderately but significantly shorter in type 1 diabetes patients.

The entire isolated RNA was reverse transcribed using the High Capacity cDNA Reverse Transcription Kit, and thus expressed TCRB transcripts were sequenced. Naive, central memory and regulatory T cell samples underwent deep immunoSEQ sequencing, averaging about 3.3 million total reads per sample. Sorted cells were lysed in RLT buffer and RNA was extracted with DNase-treated RNeasy Micro or Mini kits, depending on cell number. Each cell subset was processed separately to prevent cross-contamination, with patient and healthy donor samples processed together. The immunoSEQ multiplex PCR was used to amplify TCRB sequences from cDNA, generating 87-bp fragments that spanned the CDR3 region. Amplicons were sequenced on the Illumina HiSeq platform. Processing in the source paper ran as follows. Synthetic template baselines were used to correct PCR bias computationally, reads within Hamming distance 2 were collapsed, and singletons that could not be merged were discarded. By aligning reads against IMGT, V, D and J genes, CDR3 length, and insertions or deletions at six rearrangement sites were assigned. Clonotype counts were normalized to sorted cell number within each subset before computing true diversity and Gini coefficients with the tcR R package. Repertoire sharing was quantified using the overlap coefficient calculated on TCRB nucleotide sequences. As a proxy for the pre-selection repertoire, out-of-frame TCRB sequences from naive cells were analyzed. What TCRdb holds here is the immuneACCESS table cut down to in-frame rearrangements. Part of the clones is not present; checked against another copy, under half of the missing clones reflect an unresolved V gene, and the others are unexplained. The V and J calls and clone size are taken from that table; D and trimming were inferred from the DNA. The sample table holds about 930,000 clones, of which under 20% were seen once. The ten largest account for 0.023% of the sample.

Reading the germline V gene (reference sequence) gives CDR1 SEHNR and CDR2 FQNEAQ. The CDR3 spans 14 residues, from the cysteine through the phenylalanine. Kept here is only the CDR3 DNA, which spans 42 bases and is read in frame from base 1. The V end gives up 5 bases and the J end 3 bases, leaving 1 base in the junction not matched to a gene. A single peripheral blood draw of around 0.11 L on average was collected from each donor into heparinised tubes. Using a panel that included CD45RO, CCR7, CD25, CD127, CD95 and CD27, naive, central memory, regulatory and stem cell-like memory CD4+ T cells were sorted on a BD FACSAria II. Purity was above 95% for every sorted population. PBMCs were separated immediately by Lymphoprep density gradient centrifugation and were stained directly, without being cultured. So that batch effects would be minimized, each experiment stained and sorted samples in pairs, pairing one healthy donor with one patient.

A word on this clone: The antigen this receptor binds is unknown. No per-base quality is available; no much larger clone lies one base away. Within the sample, other DNA sequences also encode this same CDR3.

The chain uses TRBV7-9 and TRBJ2-3; 11 bases in the junction line up with TRBD2. The sequence derives from a young woman in good health. The material sequenced was naive CD4+ T cells from blood. According to the study, the label for this sample's cell subset or site signals: true naive CD4+ T cells. Here the CDR3 is given as CASSRTSGTDTQYF. The sequenced DNA is TGTGCCAGCAGCCGGACTAGCGGGACAGATACGCAGTATTTT.